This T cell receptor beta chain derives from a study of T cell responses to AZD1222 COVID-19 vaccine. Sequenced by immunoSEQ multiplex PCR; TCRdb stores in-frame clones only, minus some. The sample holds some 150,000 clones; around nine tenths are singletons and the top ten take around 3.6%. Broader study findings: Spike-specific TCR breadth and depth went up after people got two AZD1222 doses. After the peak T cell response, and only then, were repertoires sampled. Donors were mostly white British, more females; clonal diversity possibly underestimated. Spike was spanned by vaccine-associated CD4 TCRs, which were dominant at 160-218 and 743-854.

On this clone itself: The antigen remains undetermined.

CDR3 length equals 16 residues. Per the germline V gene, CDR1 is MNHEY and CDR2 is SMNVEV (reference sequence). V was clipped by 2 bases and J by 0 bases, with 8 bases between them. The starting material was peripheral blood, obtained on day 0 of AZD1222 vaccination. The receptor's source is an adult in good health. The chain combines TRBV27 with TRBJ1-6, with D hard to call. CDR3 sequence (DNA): TGTGCCAGCAGTTTAATTTCCGCCTCCTATAATTCACCCCTCCACTTT. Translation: CASSLISASYNSPLHF.